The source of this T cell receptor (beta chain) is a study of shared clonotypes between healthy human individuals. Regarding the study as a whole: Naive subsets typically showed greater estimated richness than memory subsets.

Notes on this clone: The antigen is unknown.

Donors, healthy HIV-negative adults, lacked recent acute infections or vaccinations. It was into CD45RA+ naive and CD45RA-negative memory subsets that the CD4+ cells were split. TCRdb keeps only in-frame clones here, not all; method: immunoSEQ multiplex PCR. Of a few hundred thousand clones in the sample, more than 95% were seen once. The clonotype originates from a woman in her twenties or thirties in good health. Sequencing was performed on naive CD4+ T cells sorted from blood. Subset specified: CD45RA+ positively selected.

CDR3 DNA sequence: TGCGCCAGCAGCCCGGGACAGCTTGGAGAGACCCAGTACTTC. Translated, it gives CASSPGQLGETQYF. The V gene is TRBV5-1, the J gene TRBJ2-5; 7 positions agree with TRBD1. Germline CDR1 and CDR2: SGHRS and YFSETQ. With 4 bases clipped from V and 4 bases from J, the junction kept 7 bases outside the gene matches. CDR3 length: 14 residues.